Presented here are 2 T cell receptor beta chains from one specimen sequenced in a study of T-cell reconstitution after alpha-beta-depleted transplantation in children. TCRbeta library preparation incorporated unique molecular identifiers. TCRdb re-called the PCR reads with MiXCR, one entry per CDR3 protein. The table has some 350,000 distinct CDR3 sequences, 10% to 13% seen once; the top ten hold around 2.4%. The sequenced sample was PBMCs from the stem cell graft donor, obtained from the stem cell graft. These receptors originate from a human donor who donated a stem cell graft to a child with acute lymphoblastic leukemia.

This clonotype was seen ten or more times. The J gene is TRBJ2-2, the V gene TRBV5-1; D perhaps matches TRBD2 (6 bases). V was shortened by 0 bases and J by 4 bases, with 10 bases between the two germline ends. The CDR3 totals 15 residues. Germline CDR1 reads SGHRS; CDR2 reads YFSETQ. CDR3: CASSLDTGVTGELFF. The CDR3 DNA reads as TGCGCCAGCAGCTTGGATACGGGAGTCACCGGGGAGCTGTTTTTT.

This chain connects TRBV27 to TRBJ2-2; D not resolved. This CDR3 has 14 amino acids. The germline gives CDR1 MNHEY, CDR2 SMNVEV (reference sequence). The V end lost 2 bases, the J end lost 2 bases, and 6 bases lay between the germline ends. The CDR3 spells CASSLLENTGELFF. CDR3 nucleotide sequence: TGTGCCAGCAGTTTACTTGAAAACACCGGGGAGCTGTTTTTT.